The present T cell receptor (beta chain) was sequenced within a study of blood T cell repertoires in COVID-19 (dated by TCRdb to the early 2020s). Background for the entire study: Samples from collaborators originated in the United States, Italy and Spain and spanned both the acute and convalescent phases of COVID-19. The material from the prospective study consisted of cDNA or gDNA derived from T cells, B-cell-depleted T cells, or PBMCs. Deeply sampled blood TCRbeta repertoires from subjects exposed to, actively infected with, or recovered from COVID-19 were included in the dataset. The repertoires were made available in a free public database intended to serve as a resource for research on the immune response to SARS-CoV-2. The samples were drawn from two sources: the first 160 participants of the ongoing ImmuneRACE study, and some 1,300 subjects contributed by 6 global collaborators. Nearly every sample came with metadata listing a de-identified subject ID, COVID-19 status, age in years and sex. Where available, HLA class I and class II types were obtained from metadata supplied by the sample provider rather than from assay-based typing.

This clone was observed once. Its antigen has not been determined. No clone much larger than this one lies a single base away; base qualities are absent. Counted from cysteine to phenylalanine, this CDR3 has 14 amino acids. The DNA shown is the 42-base CDR3, in frame from base 1. V loses 7 bases, J loses 0 bases, and the germline ends lie 10 bases apart. The germline V gene encodes CDR1 MDHEN and CDR2 SYDVKM. Study-wide conclusions, independent of this receptor: The quantity of clinical and demographic metadata differed by source and by participant and was supplied without curation.

In Seattle, one collaborating source enrolled patients while the infection was active and tracked those patients longitudinally over the course of disease. Collaborating institutions collected whole blood in K2EDTA tubes following their own protocols. For TCRbeta analysis, collaborators shipped samples as frozen whole blood, isolated PBMCs, or DNA extracted from either of those sample types. TCRbeta CDR3 regions were amplified from genomic DNA using the immunoSEQ Assay, a bias-controlled multiplex PCR. Under the source paper's analysis protocol: The number of nucleated cells in each sample was estimated by amplification of reference gene primers within the assay. To quantify the absolute abundance of each unique TCRbeta CDR3 rearrangement, sequence reads were collapsed and filtered. For each sample, productive Simpson clonality was calculated as the square root of Simpson's diversity index across productive rearrangements. This is the immuneACCESS table as TCRdb keeps it, with only in-frame sequences that have V and J called. A part of the clones is gone; compared with another copy, unresolved V genes explain less than half, and the rest is unexplained. V and J calls plus clone size are reproduced from that table; the DNA served to infer D and trimming. Within this sample are some 350,000 clones, with roughly 86% of them counted one time only. The ten largest make up around 7.9% of the sample.

The sequence joins TRBV28 to TRBJ1-3; the best D guess is TRBD1, with 5 bases matching. Sequences were obtained from peripheral blood. The receptor was derived from a woman between 70 and 85 years old with COVID-19, enrolled during active disease. The CDR3 reads CASTGISSGNTIYF. In nucleotide form, the sequence is TGTGCCAGCACAGGGATAAGCTCTGGAAACACCATATATTTT.